The clone carrying this T cell receptor beta chain was recorded a few times. Amplified TCR beta CDR3 regions derived from RNA transcripts. RT-PCR in the first round (using the HTBI primer set) targeted the TCR CDR3. Using its own MiXCR run on the multiplex PCR reads, TCRdb lists one record per CDR3 protein. This repertoire shows about 210,000 distinct CDR3 sequences, under 20% found once; its top ten account for approximately 46%. The hyperthyroidism patients had all been newly diagnosed, and their disease duration was under 2 months. Their ages ranged from 18 to 65 years. CDR1 and CDR2 (germline): SGHNT, YENEEA. The CDR3 consists of 14 residues. J was trimmed by 1 base and V by 5 bases; bases with no gene match: 3. These data come from a study of T cells in Graves' hyperthyroidism and ophthalmopathy. Study-wide context: It was at initial diagnosis, before any treatment, that peripheral blood was collected.

The chain links TRBV11-3 to TRBJ2-3; 7 positions match TRBD2. The source is a man between 45 and 60 years old with Graves' hyperthyroidism. The sequencing input was blood. Written as DNA, the CDR3 is TGTGCCAGCAGCCGGGAGGTGGGCACAGATACGCAGTATTTT. It translates to CASSREVGTDTQYF.